The 16 T cell receptor beta chains in this list originate from one sample, sequenced in a study of blood T cells in healthy people across ages. The use of a sample-barcoded 5' primer and a J-beta primer mix characterized a second PCR of about 7 to 12 cycles. TCRdb itself ran the 5' RACE reads through MiXCR, one entry per CDR3 protein. Of about a million distinct CDR3 sequences detected, about two fifths appear once; the ten largest clones hold around 13%. Specimen: blood. The receptors derive from a man aged 18 to 30 in good health.

This clonotype showed up just a few times. The V call is TRBV27, the J call TRBJ2-5, with D unresolved. The better agreement between TRBJ2-7 and the DNA end casts doubt on the J call. Germline V gene data show CDR1 as MNHEY and CDR2 as SMNVEV (reference sequence). The CDR3 covers 13 residues. DNA of the CDR3: TGTGCCAGCAGTATCTCCCAGGAGTACGAGCAGTACTTC. Translated: CASSISQEYEQYF.

V gene TRBV9 combines with J gene TRBJ2-1; 8 positions match TRBD2. The CDR3 spans 14 residues. Trimming cost V 3 bases and J 9 bases; bases outside gene matches: 8. Germline CDR1 is SGDLS and CDR2 is YYNGEE. CDR3 bases: TGTGCCAGCAGCGGGAGCGGGAGTCGGGGTGAGCAGTTCTTC. It yields the protein CASSGSGSRGEQFF. Using reference TRBV9 and TRBJ2-1 for the parts outside the CDR3, the full variable domain is DSGVTQTPKHLITATGQRVTLRCSPRSGDLSVYWYQQSLDQGLQFLIQYYNGEERAKGNILERFSAQQFPDLHSELNLSSLELGDSALYFCASSGSGSRGEQFFGPGTRLTVL.

V is TRBV4-3 and J is TRBJ1-1, with D possibly matching TRBD1 (5 bases). This CDR3 comprises 15 residues. The germline V and J ends were trimmed by 0 bases and 4 bases, with 12 bases remaining between them. CDR1 LGHNA and CDR2 YSLEER come from the germline V gene. The DNA of the CDR3 is TGCGCCAGCAGCCAAGATGAGGGGAAAGCCACTGAAGCTTTCTTT. Translated: CASSQDEGKATEAFF.

A few counts support this clonotype. V and J are TRBV29-1 and TRBJ2-3; D perhaps matches TRBD1 (6 bases). Per the germline V gene, CDR1 is SQVTM and CDR2 is ANQGSEA. CDR3 size: 15 residues. Trimming removed 4 bases at V and 1 base at J, with 15 bases between. The CDR3 sequence is CSVGSGEPGTDTQYF. CDR3 sequence (DNA): TGCAGCGTTGGTTCAGGGGAACCTGGCACAGATACGCAGTATTTT.

This chain uses TRBV10-3 with TRBJ2-1; D gene uncertain. V was clipped by 0 bases and J by 2 bases, with 11 bases between them. Looked up from germline, CDR1 is ENHRY and CDR2 is SYGVKD. The CDR3 runs 16 residues. CDR3 nucleotides: TGTGCCATCAGTGAGTCCGCCTGGGGAACCTACAATGAGCAGTTCTTC. Translation: CAISESAWGTYNEQFF.

This clonotype was found a few times. V is TRBV6-2 or TRBV6-3 and J is TRBJ2-1, with 7 nucleotides matching TRBD1. The V segment lost 5 bases and the J segment 0 bases; nucleotides outside the gene matches: 4. The CDR3 is made up of 15 amino acids. CDR1 is MNHEY, CDR2 SVGEGT, per germline. The CDR3 nucleotides read TGTGCCAGCAGTGAGGGGGCACCCTCCTACAATGAGCAGTTCTTC. Translating gives CASSEGAPSYNEQFF.

The chain links TRBV6-1 to TRBJ2-5; TRBD2 is a possible D gene (6 bases). CDR1 MNHNS and CDR2 SASEGT come from the germline V gene. Trimming left V 3 bases short and J 3 bases short, with 11 bases between. This CDR3 region has 14 residues. The DNA for the CDR3 is TGTGCCAGCAGTGAGCGGGGACTTAAAGAGACCCAGTACTTC. Amino acid sequence: CASSERGLKETQYF.

Only a few counts were recorded for this clonotype. CDR3 sequence: CSVVGRATDTQYF. The CDR3 DNA reads as TGCAGCGTTGTGGGCAGAGCCACAGATACGCAGTATTTT. This rearrangement joins TRBV29-1 to TRBJ2-3; no definite D call. CDR1 SQVTM and CDR2 ANQGSEA come from the germline V gene. This CDR3 has 13 residues. V was trimmed by 4 bases and J by 2 bases, leaving 10 bases between them.

This clonotype was observed a handful of times. The genes are TRBV7-9 and TRBJ2-3; either TRBD1 or TRBD2 may fit D (5 bases each). The ends were cut back, 3 bases at V and 0 bases at J, with 16 bases in the middle. The CDR3 covers 17 residues. CDR1 SEHNR and CDR2 FQNEAQ come from the germline V gene (reference sequence). DNA for the CDR3: TGTGCCAGCAGCTTCCGGGTCCTGGGGGAGAGCACAGATACGCAGTATTTT. Translating it yields CASSFRVLGESTDTQYF.

This rearrangement joins TRBV7-2 to TRBJ1-1, with D hard to call. The V end lost 2 bases, the J end lost 1 base, and 11 bases lay between the germline ends. The CDR3 sequence is 15 residues long. Germline V CDR1 and CDR2: SGHTA, FQGNSA. Here the CDR3 DNA reads TGTGCCAGCAGCTTATTGAGGCACCAGAACACTGAAGCTTTCTTT. This gives the protein CASSLLRHQNTEAFF.

The CDR3 DNA reads as TGTGCCAGCAGCCCACGGCGAGGCGATCAGCCCCAGCATTTT. Its protein is CASSPRRGDQPQHF. The genes are TRBV7-2 and TRBJ1-5; D unclear. CDR3 length equals 14 residues. Germline V gene data show CDR1 as SGHTA and CDR2 as FQGNSA. V was cut by 5 bases and J by 5 bases, with 13 bases left in between.

The table lists this clonotype with a few counts. V usage is TRBV11-2 and J usage is TRBJ2-3, with 7 bases lining up with TRBD1. J was trimmed by 2 bases and V by 6 bases; bases with no gene match: 2. The CDR3 is 13 amino acids. CDR1 is SGHAT and CDR2 is FQNNGV in the germline V gene. CDR3 nucleotide sequence: TGTGCCAGCAGGGACAGGTTCACAGATACGCAGTATTTT. It codes for CASRDRFTDTQYF.

A remark on this clonotype: One end of the junction is discordant with germline, which a read error may explain. The rearrangement links TRBV12-3 or TRBV12-4 to TRBJ2-7; TRBD2 might be the D (5 bases). There are 13 residues in the CDR3. The CDR3 reads CANSLEESYEQYF. The CDR3 nucleotides read TGTGCCAACAGTTTGGAGGAATCCTACGAGCAGTACTTC.

This clonotype was detected a few times. This chain joins TRBV4-3 and TRBJ2-7; 9 bases map to TRBD2. V lost 0 bases to trimming and J lost 7 bases; unmatched junction nucleotides: 13. The CDR3 is 17 residues long. CDR1 LGHNA and CDR2 YSLEER come from the germline V gene. CDR3 amino acids: CASSQDQQRGDYNEQYF. CDR3 sequence (DNA): TGCGCCAGCAGCCAAGATCAGCAGCGGGGGGATTACAATGAGCAGTACTTC.

This chain connects TRBV4-3 to TRBJ2-2; tentatively, D is TRBD2 (5 bases). CDR3 size: 19 residues. Germline V CDR1 and CDR2: LGHNA, YSLEER. V was pared by 0 bases and J by 0 bases, with 17 bases between. The CDR3 region is CASSQDEREGRSNTGELFF. For the CDR3, the DNA is TGCGCCAGCAGCCAAGATGAGAGGGAAGGCAGGTCGAACACCGGGGAGCTGTTTTTT.

This chain joins TRBV9 and TRBJ2-5; 8 positions agree with TRBD2. The CDR3 is 19 amino acids. CDR1 and CDR2 from the germline V gene are SGDLS and YYNGEE. V shed 4 bases, J shed 11 bases, and the junction held 28 bases outside the gene matches. This CDR3 reads CASSFGLADPTARRNEQYF. CDR3 DNA: TGTGCCAGCAGCTTCGGACTAGCCGACCCGACCGCCCGGAGGAATGAGCAGTACTTC.